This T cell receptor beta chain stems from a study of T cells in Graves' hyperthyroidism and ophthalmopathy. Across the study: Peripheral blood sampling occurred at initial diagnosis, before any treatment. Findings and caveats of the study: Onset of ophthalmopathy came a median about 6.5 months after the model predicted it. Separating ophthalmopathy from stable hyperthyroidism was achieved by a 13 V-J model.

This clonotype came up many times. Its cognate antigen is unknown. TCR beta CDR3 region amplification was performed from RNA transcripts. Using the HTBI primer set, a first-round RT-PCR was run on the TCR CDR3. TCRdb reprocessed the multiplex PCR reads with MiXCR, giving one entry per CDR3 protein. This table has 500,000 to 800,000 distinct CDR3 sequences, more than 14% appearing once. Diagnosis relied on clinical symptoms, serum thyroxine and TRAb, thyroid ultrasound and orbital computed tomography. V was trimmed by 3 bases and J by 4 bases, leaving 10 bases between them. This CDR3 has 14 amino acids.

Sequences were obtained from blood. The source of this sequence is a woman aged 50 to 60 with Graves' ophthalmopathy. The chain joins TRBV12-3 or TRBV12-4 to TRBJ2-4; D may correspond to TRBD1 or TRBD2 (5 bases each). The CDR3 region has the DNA TGTGCCAGCAGTTTCAGGGACGGTAAAAACATTCAGTACTTC. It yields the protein CASSFRDGKNIQYF.